The 26 T cell receptor beta chains below come from one sample, sequenced in a study of tumour-infiltrating T cells in Burkitt lymphoma. Produced via immunoSEQ multiplex PCR; TCRdb's table is partial and in-frame only. The sample lists more than 40,000 clones, 30% to 40% seen once, with around 3% in the top ten. Sample: tumor tissue. Receptor source: a human donor with Burkitt lymphoma.

CDR3: CAWSRSRAANYNEQFF. The CDR3 DNA is TGTGCCTGGAGTAGATCTCGTGCAGCAAACTACAATGAGCAGTTCTTC. This chain uses TRBV30 with TRBJ2-1; D is undetermined. The CDR3 consists of 16 residues. Trimming took 2 bases from V and 3 from J, leaving 17 bases between them. Germline CDR1 and CDR2: GTSNPN and SVGIG (reference sequence).

This clone has just one count. J is TRBJ2-3 and V is TRBV27, with a tentative D call TRBD1 (7 bases). Trimming cost V 5 bases and J 5 bases, with 23 bases left between them. Germline values: CDR1 MNHEY, CDR2 SMNVEV (reference sequence). This CDR3 has 17 residues. CDR3 sequence reads: CASSPIMSEGAGDTQYF. The CDR3 DNA follows: TGTGCCAGCAGTCCGATTATGTCGGAGGGGGCTGGAGATACGCAGTATTTT.

This chain links TRBV5-1 with TRBJ1-2, with D tentatively TRBD1 (6 bases). Trimming pared 2 bases from V and 2 bases from J, leaving 7 bases between. CDR3 length: 13 amino acids. Germline V gives CDR1 SGHRS, CDR2 YFSETQ. The CDR3 bases are TGCGCCAGCAGCTTACAGGGAAACTATGGCTACACCTTC. Its protein is CASSLQGNYGYTF.

The chain uses TRBV9 and TRBJ1-4; D might be TRBD1 (6 bases). V lost 0 bases and J lost 7, with 10 bases in between. CDR3 length: 14 amino acids. Germline V gives CDR1 SGDLS, CDR2 YYNGEE. The CDR3 nucleotides are TGTGCCAGCAGCGTAGGCAGGGGAAGTGAAAAACTGTTTTTT. Its protein product is CASSVGRGSEKLFF.

This sequence joins TRBV27 and TRBJ2-3, with 7 bases matching TRBD2. CDR1 MNHEY and CDR2 SMNVEV come from the germline V gene (reference sequence). The length of the CDR3 is 15 residues. With 5 bases clipped from V and 5 bases from J, the junction kept 10 bases outside the gene matches. CDR3 sequence: CASSPRTRVVDTQYF. CDR3 DNA: TGTGCCAGCAGTCCCAGGACTAGAGTGGTAGATACGCAGTATTTT.

The chain combines TRBV10-2 with TRBJ2-3; D ambiguous. The CDR3 extends over 12 amino acids. Looked up from germline, CDR1 is WSHSY and CDR2 is SAAADI. Trimming removed 5 bases at V and 1 base at J, with 4 bases between. The CDR3 protein is CASSRGTDTQYF. The CDR3 DNA reads TGCGCCAGCAGTCGGGGCACAGATACGCAGTATTTT.

The chain is built from TRBV11-1 and TRBJ2-3; 8 positions match TRBD1. CDR3 length: 16 residues. The junction had 8 bases not matched to a gene; V was cut back by 5 bases and J by 1 base. Looked up from germline, CDR1 is SGHAT and CDR2 is FQDESV (reference sequence). CDR3 DNA: TGTGCCAGCAGCAGATCGACAGGGGACGGCACAGATACGCAGTATTTT. Translating it yields CASSRSTGDGTDTQYF.

The sample holds a few counts of this clone. The gene calls are TRBV20-1 and TRBJ1-1, with a possible D match to TRBD1 (6 bases). V was trimmed by 5 bases and J by 7 bases, leaving 11 bases between them. CDR1 and CDR2 from the germline V gene are DFQATT and SNEGSKA (reference sequence). The CDR3 runs 11 residues. CDR3 bases: TGCAGTGCTTACAGGGAGGGTGAAGCTTTCTTT. Encoded protein: CSAYREGEAFF.

This clone has only a few counts. V usage is TRBV7-9 and J usage is TRBJ1-2; D is undetermined. V lost 4 bases, J lost 2 bases, and 8 bases lay in between. Germline V gene data show CDR1 as SEHNR and CDR2 as FQNEAQ (reference sequence). CDR3 length equals 13 residues. The CDR3 DNA sequence: TGTGCCAGCAGCTCCGACTCGAACTATGGCTACACCTTC. Amino acids: CASSSDSNYGYTF.

The genes are TRBV4-3 and TRBJ1-1, with a weak D call TRBD1 (5 bases). The V gene's germline CDR1 is LGHNA and CDR2 YSLEER. V dropped 0 bases and J dropped 10 bases, with 12 bases sitting between them. The CDR3 loop spans 13 amino acids. The CDR3 protein is CASSQERGMGAFF. Written as DNA, the CDR3 is TGCGCCAGCAGCCAAGAGAGGGGCATGGGAGCTTTCTTT.

The rearrangement links TRBV5-1 to TRBJ2-7; possible D gene TRBD2, 6 bases. Trimming shortened V by 3 bases and J by 2 bases, and 12 bases separated the two germline ends. This CDR3 region has 14 residues. Germline CDR1 reads SGHRS; CDR2 reads YFSETQ. CDR3 sequence (DNA): TGCGCCAGCAGCTCAACTTCGGGAGCCTACGAGCAGTACTTC. Protein: CASSSTSGAYEQYF.

The rearrangement uses TRBV2 and TRBJ2-1, with D perhaps matching TRBD2 (5 bases). This CDR3 has 11 residues. CDR1 and CDR2 (germline): SNHLY, FYNNEI. V was trimmed by 6 bases and J by 13 bases, leaving 13 bases between them. The CDR3 sequence: CASRDEGGQFF. The CDR3 DNA sequence: TGTGCCAGCAGAGACGAGGGTGGTCAGTTCTTC.

This clone was seen only a few times. V and J are TRBV19 and TRBJ1-2, with 7 bases fitting TRBD1. V lost 6 bases, J lost 3 bases, and 10 bases stayed unmatched. Germline CDR1 reads LNHDA; CDR2 reads SQIVND (reference sequence). The CDR3 consists of 15 residues. The CDR3 here is CASRSRQGKDYGYTF. The CDR3 region has the DNA TGTGCCAGTAGGAGCCGACAGGGAAAGGACTATGGCTACACCTTC.

The V call is TRBV5-1, the J call TRBJ2-5, with 14 positions matching TRBD2. The CDR3 length is 16 residues. V trimming: 4 bases; J trimming: 5 bases; junction bases outside the gene matches: 7. Germline loops: CDR1 SGHRS, CDR2 YFSETQ. CDR3 protein: CASSPGLAGAGETQYF. CDR3 DNA: TGCGCCAGCAGCCCGGGACTAGCGGGGGCTGGGGAGACCCAGTACTTC. Based on the CDR3 plus reference TRBV5-1 and TRBJ2-5, the full variable domain is KAGVTQTPRYLIKTRGQQVTLSCSPISGHRSVSWYQQTPGQGLQFLFEYFSETQRNKGNFPGRFSGRQFSNSRSEMNVSTLELGDSALYLCASSPGLAGAGETQYFGPGTRLLVL.

V usage is TRBV7-9 and J usage is TRBJ1-2, with D unclear. Germline CDR1 and CDR2: SEHNR and FQNEAQ (reference sequence). This CDR3 has 16 amino acids. Deletions cut 5 bases from V and 3 bases from J, with 19 bases between. The CDR3 protein is CASSPGGSGKDYGYTF. The CDR3 DNA is TGTGCCAGCAGCCCAGGCGGCAGCGGCAAGGACTATGGCTACACCTTC.

This chain uses TRBV7-9 with TRBJ2-3; 8 bases are shared with TRBD2. This CDR3 region has 15 residues. The V gene's germline CDR1 is SEHNR and CDR2 FQNEAQ (reference sequence). The ends lost 5 bases at V and 7 bases at J; junction bases unmatched: 11. CDR3 amino acids: CASSPMAGGSHTQYF. CDR3 nucleotides: TGTGCCAGCAGCCCAATGGCGGGGGGCTCCCATACGCAGTATTTT.

This clone was counted only a few times. This rearrangement joins TRBV6-1 to TRBJ1-2; no clear D. Trimming took 1 base from V and 4 from J, leaving 1 base between them. This CDR3 contains 11 residues. Germline V gene sequence: CDR1 MNHNS, CDR2 SASEGT. CDR3: CASSEGYGYTF. CDR3 nucleotide sequence: TGTGCCAGCAGTGAAGGCTATGGCTACACCTTC.

This clone was detected a few times. V usage is TRBV7-9 and J usage is TRBJ2-7; no definite D call. Germline V gene data show CDR1 as SEHNR and CDR2 as FQNEAQ (reference sequence). The V end was cut by 5 bases, the J end by 7 bases, with 15 bases between. This CDR3 spans 13 amino acids. The CDR3 protein is CASSLSLGSEQYF. CDR3 DNA sequence: TGTGCCAGCAGCCTAAGCCTGGGTTCGGAGCAGTACTTC.

This clone has a handful of counts. The CDR3 protein is CASSLLPPGQGYSPLHF. The CDR3 nucleotides are TGTGCCAGCTCACTGTTACCCCCGGGACAGGGGTATTCACCCCTCCACTTT. The genes are TRBV18 and TRBJ1-6, with TRBD1 matching 10 bases. Germline assignment: CDR1 KGHSH and CDR2 LQKENI. V shed 4 bases and J 8 bases; nucleotides not matched to a gene: 11. The CDR3 covers 17 residues.

This clone was recorded a few times. The V call is TRBV7-9, the J call TRBJ1-1; weak D call: TRBD1 (6 bases). The CDR3 extends over 14 amino acids. Between the trimmed V and J ends, which lost 5 bases and 2 bases, there was a span of 12 bases. CDR1 and CDR2 from the germline V gene are SEHNR and FQNEAQ (reference sequence). CDR3 protein: CASSTTGTNTEAFF. The DNA of the CDR3 is TGTGCCAGCAGCACCACAGGGACAAACACTGAAGCTTTCTTT.

The CDR3 DNA sequence: TGTGCCAGCTCACCAACGCCCCCTATGGATGTGAAAGCTTTCTTT. Translating gives CASSPTPPMDVKAFF. J is TRBJ1-1 and V is TRBV18; D is uncertain. CDR3 length: 15 amino acids. V was trimmed by 2 bases and J by 9 bases, leaving 19 bases between them. CDR1 is KGHSH, CDR2 LQKENI, per germline.

This chain joins TRBV19 and TRBJ2-2; D is possibly TRBD1 or TRBD2 (5 bases each). There are 14 residues in the CDR3. Germline values: CDR1 LNHDA, CDR2 SQIVND (reference sequence). Trimming removed 3 bases from V and 1 base from J, with 6 bases in between. The CDR3 sequence: CASSMRGNTGELFF. In nucleotides, the CDR3 is TGTGCCAGTAGTATGAGGGGGAACACCGGGGAGCTGTTTTTT.

The chain has TRBV5-4 and TRBJ2-2; 11 positions agree with TRBD2. This CDR3 is 18 amino acids long. The trim removed 4 bases at V and 4 bases at J, leaving 12 bases unmatched. From germline, CDR1 is SGHNT and CDR2 YYREEE (reference sequence). CDR3 DNA sequence: TGTGCCAGCAGCCCTACGCTGACTAGCGGGACGTTCACCGGGGAGCTGTTTTTT. This sequence encodes CASSPTLTSGTFTGELFF.

There are a few counts of this clone. This sequence joins TRBV5-1 and TRBJ2-7; possibly TRBD1 for D (5 bases). V gave up 4 bases and J gave up 0 bases, with 8 bases separating them. The CDR3 runs to 13 residues. Per germline, CDR1 SGHRS and CDR2 YFSETQ. CDR3 in amino acids: CASSVTGSYEQYF. CDR3 coding DNA: TGCGCCAGCAGCGTAACAGGCTCCTACGAGCAGTACTTC.

This sequence joins TRBV11-2 and TRBJ1-4; TRBD1 is a possible D gene (5 bases). Germline loops: CDR1 SGHAT, CDR2 FQNNGV. Trimming pared 4 bases from V and 8 bases from J, leaving 14 bases between. The CDR3 has 14 residues. The CDR3 bases are TGTGCCAGCAGCTCCGACCTGGGACCGGAAAAACTGTTTTTT. Protein product: CASSSDLGPEKLFF.

The chain has TRBV6-1 and TRBJ2-3; 11 nucleotides line up with TRBD2. Germline CDR1 and CDR2: MNHNS and SASEGT. The V segment lost 1 base and the J segment 3 bases; nucleotides outside the gene matches: 6. The CDR3 sequence is 17 residues long. Written as DNA, the CDR3 is TGTGCCAGCAGTGAAGGCAGACTAGCGGGACAGACAGATACGCAGTATTTT. As protein: CASSEGRLAGQTDTQYF.